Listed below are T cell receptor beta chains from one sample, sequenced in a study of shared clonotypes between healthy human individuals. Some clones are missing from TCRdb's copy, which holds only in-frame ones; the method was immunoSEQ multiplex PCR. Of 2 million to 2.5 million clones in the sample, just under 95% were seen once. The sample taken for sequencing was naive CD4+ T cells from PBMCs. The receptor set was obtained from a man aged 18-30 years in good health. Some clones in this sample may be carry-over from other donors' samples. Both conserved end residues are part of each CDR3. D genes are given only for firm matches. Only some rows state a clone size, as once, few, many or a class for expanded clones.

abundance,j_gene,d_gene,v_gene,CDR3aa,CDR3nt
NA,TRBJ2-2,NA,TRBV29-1,CSASSGPNTGELFF,TGCAGCGCAAGTAGCGGACCGAACACCGGGGAGCTGTTTTTT
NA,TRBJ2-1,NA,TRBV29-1,CSVEEGAASSYNEQFF,TGCAGCGTTGAAGAAGGCGCGGCGAGCTCCTACAATGAGCAGTTCTTC
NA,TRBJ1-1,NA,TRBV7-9,CASSLMGERGTEAFF,TGTGCCAGCAGCTTAATGGGGGAGAGAGGAACTGAAGCTTTCTTT
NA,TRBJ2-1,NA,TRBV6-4,CASSDEPGANEQFF,TGTGCCAGCAGTGACGAACCAGGAGCGAATGAGCAGTTCTTC
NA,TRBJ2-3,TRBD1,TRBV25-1,CARKQGRLATDTQYF,TGTGCCAGGAAACAGGGGCGTTTAGCAACAGATACGCAGTATTTT
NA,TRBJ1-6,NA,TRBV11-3,CASSLGGRDNSPLHF,TGTGCCAGCAGCTTGGGGGGACGAGATAATTCACCCCTCCACTTT
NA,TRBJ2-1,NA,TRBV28,CASSLEGAQSAGEQFF,TGTGCCAGCAGTTTGGAGGGGGCCCAATCGGCGGGTGAGCAGTTCTTC
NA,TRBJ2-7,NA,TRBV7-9,CASSHLQGRGYF,TGTGCCAGCAGCCACCTCCAGGGCCGGGGGTACTTC
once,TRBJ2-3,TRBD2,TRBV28,CASSPSSHLAGPFSADTQYF,TGTGCCAGCAGCCCATCGTCGCACCTAGCGGGACCCTTCTCGGCAGATACGCAGTATTTT
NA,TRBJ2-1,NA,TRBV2,CATATGPRSYNEQFF,TGTGCCACCGCGACAGGCCCTCGCTCCTACAATGAGCAGTTCTTC
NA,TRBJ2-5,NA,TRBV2,CASRQVETQYF,TGTGCCAGCAGGCAGGTTGAGACCCAGTACTTC
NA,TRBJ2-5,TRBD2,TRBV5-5,CASSLFLLAGAETQYF,TGTGCCAGCAGCTTGTTTTTACTAGCGGGAGCAGAGACCCAGTACTTC
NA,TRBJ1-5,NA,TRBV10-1,CASRSGGGGNQPQHF,TGCGCCAGCAGGAGTGGGGGCGGTGGCAATCAGCCCCAGCATTTT
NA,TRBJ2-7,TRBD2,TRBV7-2,CASSLRAGDSSYEQYF,TGTGCCAGCAGCTTGCGAGCGGGAGATAGCTCCTACGAGCAGTACTTC
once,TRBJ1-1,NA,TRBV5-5,CASMASNLGWTEAFF,TGTGCCAGCATGGCGTCAAACTTAGGGTGGACTGAAGCTTTCTTT
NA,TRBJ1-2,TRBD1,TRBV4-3,CASSTRTGGYGYTF,TGCGCCAGCAGCACCCGGACAGGGGGCTATGGCTACACCTTC
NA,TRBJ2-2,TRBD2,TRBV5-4,CASTLQAGAMGRELFF,TGTGCCAGCACCTTGCAAGCGGGAGCGATGGGGAGGGAGCTGTTTTTT
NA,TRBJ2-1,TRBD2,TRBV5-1,CASSFLTSGLYNEQFF,TGCGCCAGCAGCTTTCTGACTAGCGGGCTATACAATGAGCAGTTCTTC
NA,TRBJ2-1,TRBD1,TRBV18,CASSSDRGNEQFF,TGTGCCAGCTCATCCGACAGGGGTAATGAGCAGTTCTTC
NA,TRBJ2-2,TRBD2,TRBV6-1,CASRGGLAGTGELFF,TGTGCCAGCCGGGGGGGACTAGCGGGGACCGGGGAGCTGTTTTTT
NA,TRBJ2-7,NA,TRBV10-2,CASSEGTSYEQYF,TGCGCCAGCAGTGAGGGGACATCCTACGAGCAGTACTTC
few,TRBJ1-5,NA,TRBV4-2,CASSHGDRQPQHF,TGTGCCAGCAGCCACGGGGACCGTCAGCCCCAGCATTTT
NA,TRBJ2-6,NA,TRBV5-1,CASSAWSGANVLTF,TGCGCCAGCAGCGCCTGGTCTGGGGCCAACGTCCTGACTTTC
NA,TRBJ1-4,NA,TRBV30,CAWSVLRGRANEKLFF,TGTGCCTGGAGTGTGCTCCGGGGGCGAGCTAATGAAAAACTGTTTTTT
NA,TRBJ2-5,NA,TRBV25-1,CASSRGRTQYF,TGTGCCAGCAGCAGGGGACGGACCCAGTACTTC
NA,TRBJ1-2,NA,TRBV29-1,CSTEQGTSGGYTF,TGCAGCACCGAACAGGGTACTTCAGGCGGCTACACCTTC
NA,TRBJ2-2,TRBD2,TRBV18,CASSPPGRGVTGELFF,TGTGCCAGCTCACCTCCGGGACGGGGGGTCACCGGGGAGCTGTTTTTT
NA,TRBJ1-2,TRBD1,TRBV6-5,CASSPRDRANGYTF,TGTGCCAGCAGCCCCCGGGACAGGGCAAACGGCTACACCTTC